This is a list of T cell receptor beta chains from one sample in a study of blood T cell repertoires in COVID-19. Using immunoSEQ multiplex PCR, the repertoire was profiled, and TCRdb retains in-frame clones only, with some absent. The sample has 200,000 to 250,000 clones; 82% are singletons. The sample comprised PBMCs or T cells enriched from blood (not recorded which). Receptors originate from a woman aged 60-75 years who had recovered from COVID-19. CDR3s include the opening cysteine and the closing phenylalanine or tryptophan. D genes are given only for firm matches. Size values are once, few and many counts, or a class for expanded clones, and some rows have none.

CDR3 protein | CDR3 DNA | V gene | CDR3 length | D gene | clone size | J gene
CSVDSGTGGVHEQYF | TGCAGCGTTGATTCCGGGACAGGGGGTGTCCACGAGCAGTACTTC | TRBV29-1 | 15 | TRBD1 | few | TRBJ2-7
CASSLGDRDNQPQHF | TGTGCCAGCAGCTTAGGGGACAGGGACAATCAGCCCCAGCATTTT | TRBV7-8 | 15 | TRBD1 | - | TRBJ1-5
CASSDSYDSNSPLHF | TGTGCCAGCAGTGACTCGTACGACAGCAATTCACCCCTCCACTTT | TRBV6-4 | 15 | - | - | TRBJ1-6
CASSPQGHSYNEQFF | TGTGCCAGCTCACCACAGGGACATTCCTACAATGAGCAGTTCTTC | TRBV18 | 15 | - | - | TRBJ2-1
CASSSGRFSGAWSGYTF | TGTGCCAGCAGCTCCGGCCGATTTTCAGGGGCTTGGAGTGGCTACACCTTC | TRBV13 | 17 | - | - | TRBJ1-2
CASSPSSGSFYNEQFF | TGTGCCAGCAGTCCCTCTAGCGGGAGTTTCTACAATGAGCAGTTCTTC | TRBV7-9 | 16 | TRBD2 | - | TRBJ2-1
CSVAGRDEKLFF | TGCAGCGTTGCAGGCAGGGATGAAAAACTGTTTTTT | TRBV29-1 | 12 | - | - | TRBJ1-4
CASSGLTDTQYF | TGCGCCAGCAGCGGCTTGACAGATACGCAGTATTTT | TRBV4-1 | 12 | - | few | TRBJ2-3
CATSDPRTGNIQYF | TGTGCCACCAGTGATCCCCGGACAGGGAACATTCAGTACTTC | TRBV24-1 | 14 | TRBD1 | - | TRBJ2-4
CASSPHQDTQYF | TGTGCCAGCAGCCCCCATCAAGATACGCAGTATTTT | TRBV7-9 | 12 | - | - | TRBJ2-3
CASGYHGEQFF | TGTGCCAGCGGGTATCACGGGGAGCAGTTCTTC | TRBV2 | 11 | - | - | TRBJ2-1
CASSFTRDRAPRGANVLTF | TGTGCCAGCAGTTTCACCCGGGACAGGGCCCCTCGAGGGGCCAACGTCCTGACTTTC | TRBV27 | 19 | TRBD1 | - | TRBJ2-6
CASSPRTGIEAFF | TGTGCCAGCAGCCCACGGACAGGGATTGAAGCTTTCTTT | TRBV3-1/TRBV3-2 | 13 | TRBD1 | once | TRBJ1-1
CASSIESNQPQHF | TGTGCCAGTAGTATTGAGAGCAATCAGCCCCAGCATTTT | TRBV19 | 13 | - | few | TRBJ1-5
CASSPWGLAGGRNEQFF | TGTGCCAGCAGTCCGTGGGGACTAGCGGGAGGAAGAAATGAGCAGTTCTTC | TRBV27 | 17 | TRBD2 | - | TRBJ2-1
CATSGTRVAEQYF | TGTGCCACCAGCGGGACTAGGGTCGCCGAGCAGTACTTC | TRBV15 | 13 | TRBD2 | - | TRBJ2-7
CASSLVGGQTGELFF | TGTGCCAGCAGCTTAGTTGGGGGACAGACCGGGGAGCTGTTTTTT | TRBV7-2 | 15 | TRBD1 | - | TRBJ2-2
CASSPPRGQPQHF | TGTGCCAGCTCACCACCACGGGGTCAGCCCCAGCATTTT | TRBV18 | 13 | - | - | TRBJ1-5
CASSLSAGIEQFF | TGTGCCAGCAGCCTGTCCGCAGGGATTGAGCAGTTCTTC | TRBV3-1/TRBV3-2 | 13 | - | once | TRBJ2-1
CASSFLAGIRETQYF | TGTGCCAGCAGCTTTTTAGCGGGAATTAGGGAGACCCAGTACTTC | TRBV12-1 | 15 | - | - | TRBJ2-5
CASSMDGGVVEKLFF | TGTGCCAGTAGTATGGACGGCGGGGTGGTAGAAAAACTGTTTTTT | TRBV19 | 15 | - | once | TRBJ1-4
CASSYAGNSYEQYF | TGTGCCAGCAGTTACGCCGGGAACTCCTACGAGCAGTACTTC | TRBV6-5 | 14 | - | - | TRBJ2-7
CASSPPAGQGNGAFF | TGTGCCAGCTCACCCCCCGCAGGGCAGGGAAATGGAGCTTTCTTT | TRBV18 | 15 | - | - | TRBJ1-1
CASSLVGGLEQFF | TGTGCCAGCAGCTTAGTGGGGGGGTTGGAGCAGTTCTTC | TRBV11-3 | 13 | TRBD2 | - | TRBJ2-1